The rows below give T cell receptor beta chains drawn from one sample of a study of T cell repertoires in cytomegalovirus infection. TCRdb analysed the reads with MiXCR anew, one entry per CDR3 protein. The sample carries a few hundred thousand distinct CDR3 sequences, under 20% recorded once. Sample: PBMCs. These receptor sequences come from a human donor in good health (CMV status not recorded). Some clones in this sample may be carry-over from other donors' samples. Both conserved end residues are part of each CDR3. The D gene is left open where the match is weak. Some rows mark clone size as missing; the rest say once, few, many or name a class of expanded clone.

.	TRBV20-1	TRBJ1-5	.	TGCAGTGTTCGCGCTTTGGGCAATCAGCCCCAGCATTTT	CSVRALGNQPQHF
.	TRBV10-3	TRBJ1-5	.	TGTGCCATCAGTGAGGCTCAGGGAGGTCAGCCCCAGCATTTT	CAISEAQGGQPQHF
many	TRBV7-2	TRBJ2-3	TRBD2	TGTGCCAGCAGCATAGCGGGGGGGCACCCCACAGATACGCAGTATTTT	CASSIAGGHPTDTQYF
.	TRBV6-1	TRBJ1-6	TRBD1	TGTGCCAGCATGTCATTGGGACAGGGGTTTTCACCCCTCCACTTT	CASMSLGQGFSPLHF
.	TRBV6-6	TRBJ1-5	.	TGTGCCAGCAGTTACTACAGGCTTAGCAATCAGCCCCAGCATTTT	CASSYYRLSNQPQHF
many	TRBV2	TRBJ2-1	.	TGTGCCAGCAGTGACAGGGGTTCCTACAATGAGCAGTTCTTC	CASSDRGSYNEQFF
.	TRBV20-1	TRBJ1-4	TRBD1	TGCAGTGCTAGGAACAGGGGGGTTGCAACTAATGAAAAACTGTTTTTT	CSARNRGVATNEKLFF
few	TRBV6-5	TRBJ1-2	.	TGTGCCAGCAGGGGTTCCGGGACCGGTGATGGCTACACCTTC	CASRGSGTGDGYTF
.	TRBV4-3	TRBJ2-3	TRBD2	TGCGCCAGCAGCCAAGCGCCCTCGCTAGCAGACGGGACTACAACAGATACGCAGTATTTT	CASSQAPSLADGTTTDTQYF
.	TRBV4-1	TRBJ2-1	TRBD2	TGTGCCAGCAGCCAAAATAGCGGGGGCTACAATGAGCAGTTCTTC	CASSQNSGGYNEQFF
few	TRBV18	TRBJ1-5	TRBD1	TGTGCCAGCTCACCTGGGACAGATCAGCCCCAGCATTTT	CASSPGTDQPQHF
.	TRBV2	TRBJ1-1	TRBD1	TGTGCCAGCAGTGAATTAGGACAGGCCCCGGGGACTGAAGCTTTCTTT	CASSELGQAPGTEAFF
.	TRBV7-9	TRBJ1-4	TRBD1	TGTGCCAGCAGCCTGAATCCGGGACAGGGAGATGAAAAACTGTTTTTT	CASSLNPGQGDEKLFF
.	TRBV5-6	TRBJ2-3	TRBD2	TGTGCCAGCAGTTTTTCGACTAGCGGGGTCACAGATACGCAGTATTTT	CASSFSTSGVTDTQYF
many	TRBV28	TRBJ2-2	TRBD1	TGTGCCAGCAGTGGCCGGGACAGGGTCTACACCGGGGAGCTGTTTTTT	CASSGRDRVYTGELFF
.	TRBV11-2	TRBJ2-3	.	TGTGCCAGCAGCTTTCTAGCGAGGAGTAGCACAGATACGCAGTATTTT	CASSFLARSSTDTQYF
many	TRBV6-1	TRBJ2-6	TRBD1	TGTGCCAGCAGTGGACAGGGGGCTGCCAACGTCCTGACTTTC	CASSGQGAANVLTF